This paragraph covers one TCR beta chain sequence. Its antigen is as yet unknown. Germline-derived CDR1 and CDR2 are LNHDA and SQIVND (reference sequence). This CDR3 has 16 amino acids. Unmatched junction bases numbered 11, after V lost 5 bases and J lost 5 bases. Produced via immunoSEQ multiplex PCR; TCRdb's table is partial and in-frame only. The table has 100,000 to 150,000 clones, 75% to 90% seen once. These data belong to a study of T cell responses to AZD1222 COVID-19 vaccine. Study-wide results and caveats: Dominant CD4 TCR responses targeted spike regions 160-218 and 743-854.

This receptor was identified in an adult who received the AZD1222 COVID-19 vaccine. V and J are TRBV19 and TRBJ2-5; the match to TRBD1 covers 10 bases. Sample: peripheral blood, taken 28 days after the second AZD1222 dose. The CDR3 reads CASSFVGQGLEETQYF. The DNA for the CDR3 is TGTGCCAGTAGTTTTGTGGGACAGGGGCTGGAGGAGACCCAGTACTTC.